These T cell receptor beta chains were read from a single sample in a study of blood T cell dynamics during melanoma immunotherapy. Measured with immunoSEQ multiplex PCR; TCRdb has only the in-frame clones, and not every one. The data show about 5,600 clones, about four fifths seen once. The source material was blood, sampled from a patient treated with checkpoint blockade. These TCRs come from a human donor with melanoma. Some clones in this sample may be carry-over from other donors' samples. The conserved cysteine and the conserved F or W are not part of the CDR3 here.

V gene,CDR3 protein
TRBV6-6,ASSRNTDQPQH
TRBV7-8,ASSLVRVTEGYT
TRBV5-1,ASSHGDRTNTEAF
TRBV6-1,ASRRTETYEQY
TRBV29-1,SVEPDSNEQF
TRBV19,ASSIRRTGGTDTQY
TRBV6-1,ASSEIPQGAEQF
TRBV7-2,ASSIQGSDTEAF
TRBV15,ATSEGRLADYEQY
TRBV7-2,ASSWGQETQY
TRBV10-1,AGTGGGDTGELF
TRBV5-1,ASSLRQGDYEQY
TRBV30,AWTGGLEGEQF
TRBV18,ASSPTGVPDTQY
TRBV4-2,ASSQETGGVNTGELF
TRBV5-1,ASSPASGRFADTQY
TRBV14,ASSLGGGADTQY
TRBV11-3,ASSLGTGGGWEQF
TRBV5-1,ASSVDSGRDVEKLF
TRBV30,AWSVQETQY
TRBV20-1,SVPSDTEAF
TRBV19,ASSGGNQPQH
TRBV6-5,ASRRVLRSNQPQH
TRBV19,ASSSRSMSDRDEKLF
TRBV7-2,ASSLGPAGGTGTQY
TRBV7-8,ASSLSRQGGNQPQH
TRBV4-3,ASSAGTGTYGYT
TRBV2,ASSEGLAGVQETQY
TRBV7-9,ASSLAGGAAVDT
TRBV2,ASSEKPGIKH
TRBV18,ASSRSGAKNVQY
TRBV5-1,ASGRGDPSTDTQY
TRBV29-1,SVLRDRDSYEQY
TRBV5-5,ASSLPSGGLYNEQF
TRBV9,ASSPHGQDTQY
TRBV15,ATQHHTEAF
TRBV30,AWSSGRNYGYT
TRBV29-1,SVNEGSNTEAF
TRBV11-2,ASSTNRGPGANVLT
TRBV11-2,ASSLGMSSGNTIY
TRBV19,ASSRGESYNEQF
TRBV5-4,ASSLGTGNYGYT
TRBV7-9,ASSYGTEYQETQY